Sequencing of this T cell receptor beta chain was carried out in a study of molecular identifiers for immune sequencing clone quantification. Via MiXCR, TCRdb re-called the PCR reads, giving one row per CDR3 protein. This sample has more than 450,000 distinct CDR3 sequences, with about 22% found just once. Broader study findings: Highly expanded clones may be undercounted when identical TCR molecules share barcodes.

This clonotype was seen ten or more times. Its antigen is unknown. V lost 0 bases and J 8 bases, leaving 17 bases between the germline ends. Looked up from germline, CDR1 is SGHTA and CDR2 is FQGNSA. The CDR3 is 16 amino acids. Specimen: naive CD8+ T cells from blood, with Jurkat cell RNA spiked in. The subset: FACS-sorted CD8+CD4-CCR7+CD45RA+ naive T cells. This TCR was sampled from a human donor in good health. Some libraries in this study had Jurkat cell RNA spiked in. The chain uses TRBV7-2 and TRBJ1-5, with D unclear. The CDR3 spells CASSLAVVEVMEPQHF. For the CDR3, the DNA is TGTGCCAGCAGCTTAGCTGTAGTGGAGGTTATGGAGCCCCAGCATTTT. Combining the CDR3 with reference TRBV7-2 and TRBJ1-5 gives the whole variable domain GAGVSQSPSNKVTEKGKDVELRCDPISGHTALYWYRQSLGQGLEFLIYFQGNSAPDKSGLPSDRFSAERTGGSVSTLTIQRTQQEDSAVYLCASSLAVVEVMEPQHFGDGTRLSIL.